The clone carrying this T cell receptor beta chain has just a few counts. Its specificity is not known. Sample-barcoded 5' priming and a J-beta primer mix drove a second PCR of about 6 to 12 cycles. From the 5' RACE reads, TCRdb called clonotypes with MiXCR, one entry per CDR3 protein. The sample contains about 290,000 distinct CDR3 sequences, 25% to 30% of which appear only once. This entry comes from a study of blood T cells in healthy people across ages. Findings and limits, study-wide: Naive T cell percentage and TCR beta diversity correlated strongly.

Each sample used at least 6.5 million PBMCs. In germline, CDR1 is DFQATT, CDR2 SNEGSKA (reference sequence). The CDR3 spans 15 residues. Trimming shortened V by 5 bases and J by 10 bases, and 24 bases separated the two germline ends. V is TRBV20-1 and J is TRBJ2-1; maybe TRBD1 (5 bases). The TCR sequence derives from a woman in her sixties or seventies in good health. Sequenced: blood. The CDR3 reads CSADKTVLSEGEQFF. Written as DNA, the CDR3 is TGCAGTGCTGATAAGACAGTCCTGTCGGAAGGGGAGCAGTTCTTC.